The TCR beta chain under discussion was sequenced for a study of CD8 T cells in ankylosing spondylitis. In making TCR beta libraries, quantitative 5'-RACE with molecular barcodes was used. MiXCR was run by TCRdb on the 5' RACE reads, yielding one entry per CDR3 protein. The sample carries around 490,000 distinct CDR3 sequences, about 5% recorded once. Germline CDR1 DFQATT, CDR2 SNEGSKA (reference sequence). The CDR3 contains 16 residues. V shed 0 bases and J shed 6 bases, with 18 bases lying between them. This clonotype showed up many times. Antigen: not known. General study points: A TCR beta motif of several highly homologous variants appeared characteristic of ankylosing spondylitis blood. Disease-linked clones were reportedly significantly enriched in matched ankylosing spondylitis synovial fluid. Prior work had noted some motif variants in reactive arthritis blood and synovial fluid.

Sequencing input: blood, either unsorted or a sorted T cell fraction (not recorded which). This TCR was recovered from a male donor with ankylosing spondylitis. The chain is built from TRBV20-1 and TRBJ2-1, with a possible D match to TRBD1 (5 bases). CDR3 sequence reads: CSARDTWGGTVNEQFF. As DNA, the CDR3 is TGCAGTGCTAGAGATACGTGGGGCGGCACCGTCAATGAGCAGTTCTTC.